This T cell receptor beta chain was recorded in a study of follicular helper T cells after annual influenza vaccination. The study's findings and limits: Plasmablast frequency change correlated with clonality change in ICOS+CD38+ cTfh. Productive TCRB sequences came from only about 10-23% of cells. Day 7 ICOS+CD38+ clones were most often found later in ICOS-CD38- cTfh cells.

Here immunoSEQ multiplex PCR was the method, and the copy in TCRdb shows in-frame clones only, minus some. The sample consists of 450 to 500 clones, about 82% of them appearing once. Points on this clone: Its specificity is unknown.

V gave up 4 bases and J gave up 5 bases, with 17 bases separating them. Germline CDR1 reads MGHDK; CDR2 reads SYGVNS. The CDR3 is 15 amino acids. Time point in this sample: 2014-2015 season, pre-vaccination. V usage is TRBV25-1 and J usage is TRBJ1-1, with D possibly being TRBD1 (6 bases). The sequenced sample was CXCR5+ CD38+ circulating T follicular helper cells from blood, obtained on the day of influenza vaccination. Subset here: circulating Tfh, non-naive CD4+CXCR5+PD-1+ (ICOS+CD38+ or ICOS-CD38-). This clonotype was obtained from an adult who received the influenza vaccine. Here the CDR3 DNA reads TGTGCCAGCAGTGCAAACAGGGAAGGAAAAACTGAAGCTTTCTTT. The encoded protein is CASSANREGKTEAFF.